One and the same sample provided the 5 T cell receptor beta chains below, sequenced in a study of response to subunit inactivated influenza vaccine. MiXCR, applied by TCRdb to the RT-PCR reads, yields one record per CDR3 protein. The profile shows 560,000 or so distinct CDR3 sequences, around 8% of them singletons. The sample was PBMCs from blood, taken about 23 months after vaccination. Receptor source: a man in his fifties or sixties who received an inactivated influenza vaccine.

J is TRBJ2-7 and V is TRBV12-5; 7 bases map to TRBD2. The CDR3 consists of 13 residues. V trimming: 2 bases; J trimming: 6 bases; junction bases outside the gene matches: 4. Germline V lookup: CDR1 LGHNT, CDR2 FRNRAP. The CDR3 DNA reads TGTGCTAGTGGTTTGTGGGGGGGTTCCGAGCAGTACTTC. Protein product: CASGLWGGSEQYF. Looking up the rest from reference TRBV12-5 and TRBJ2-7 gives the full variable domain: DARVTQTPRHKVTEMGQEVTMRCQPILGHNTVFWYRQTMMQGLELLAYFRNRAPLDDSGMPKDRFSAEMPDATLATLKIQPSEPRDSAVYFCASGLWGGSEQYFGPGTRLTVT.

The V and J genes are TRBV6-1 and TRBJ2-4; 7 bases fit TRBD2. The V and J ends lost 6 bases and 5 bases, in that order; junction bases with no gene match: 10. The CDR3 has 15 residues. From germline, CDR1 is MNHNS and CDR2 SASEGT. The CDR3 sequence: CASRLSGTGENIQYF. The CDR3 DNA reads as TGTGCCAGCAGATTAAGCGGGACCGGGGAAAACATTCAGTACTTC.

This clonotype came up a few times. The chain combines TRBV5-1 with TRBJ2-5; 11 bases align to TRBD1. The CDR3 is 16 residues long. V was pared by 1 base and J by 10 bases, with 12 bases of the junction left unmatched. Looked up from germline, CDR1 is SGHRS and CDR2 is YFSETQ. The CDR3 sequence is CASSLRHPGQGDDQYF. CDR3 coding DNA: TGCGCCAGCAGCTTGCGGCACCCGGGACAGGGGGACGACCAGTACTTC.

This clonotype is a singleton in its sample. The chain is built from TRBV4-1 and TRBJ2-2, with 10 bases lining up with TRBD2. Germline assignment: CDR1 MGHRA and CDR2 YSYEKL. The V gene end was trimmed by 2 bases and the J gene end by 5 bases; junction bases not matched to a gene: 11. This CDR3 has 18 residues. The CDR3: CASSQLPTGLARTGELFF. CDR3 in DNA: TGCGCCAGCAGCCAATTACCCACGGGACTAGCGAGGACCGGGGAGCTGTTTTTT.

At least ten counts were recorded for this clonotype. This chain joins TRBV3-1 and TRBJ1-6, with no clear D. The V and J ends lost 4 bases and 14 bases respectively, with 15 bases between them. This CDR3 region has 13 residues. Germline V gives CDR1 LGHDT, CDR2 YNNKEL (reference sequence). The CDR3 DNA reads TGTGCCAGCAGCCCGGAGAGCAGTAGGGCCCTCCACTTT. Protein: CASSPESSRALHF.